What follows is one T cell receptor (beta chain) and its context. Seattle's cohort entered during active infection and was followed longitudinally. Original processing methods: The assay estimated nucleated cells by amplifying reference gene primers. The protocol was immunoSEQ multiplex PCR, while the TCRdb copy is restricted to in-frame clones and leaves out a portion. The V and J calls and clone size are taken from that table; D and trimming were inferred from the DNA. The sample has about 160,000 clones, about 80% seen once. These data originate in a study of blood T cell repertoires in COVID-19. Study at large: Specimens from acute and convalescent COVID-19 originated in the United States, Italy and Spain. The cDNA or gDNA used as material had been derived from T cells, B-cell-depleted T cells, or PBMCs.

The V gene's germline CDR1 is SGHNT and CDR2 YENEEA. Trimming shortened V by 5 bases and J by 1 base, and 14 bases separated the two germline ends. The CDR3 totals 15 residues. The sample taken for sequencing was peripheral blood. This TCR derives from a woman aged 40 to 55 with COVID-19, enrolled during active disease. This chain connects TRBV11-3 to TRBJ1-1, with D possibly being TRBD1 (6 bases). The CDR3 loop is CASSASGAANTEAFF. In DNA, the CDR3 is TGTGCCAGCAGCGCATCAGGGGCAGCGAACACTGAAGCTTTCTTT. Drawing the rest from reference TRBV11-3 and TRBJ1-1, the complete variable domain is EAGVVQSPRYKIIEKKQPVAFWCNPISGHNTLYWYLQNLGQGPELLIRYENEEAVDDSQLPKDRFSAERLKGVDSTLKIQPAELGDSAVYLCASSASGAANTEAFFGQGTRLTVV.